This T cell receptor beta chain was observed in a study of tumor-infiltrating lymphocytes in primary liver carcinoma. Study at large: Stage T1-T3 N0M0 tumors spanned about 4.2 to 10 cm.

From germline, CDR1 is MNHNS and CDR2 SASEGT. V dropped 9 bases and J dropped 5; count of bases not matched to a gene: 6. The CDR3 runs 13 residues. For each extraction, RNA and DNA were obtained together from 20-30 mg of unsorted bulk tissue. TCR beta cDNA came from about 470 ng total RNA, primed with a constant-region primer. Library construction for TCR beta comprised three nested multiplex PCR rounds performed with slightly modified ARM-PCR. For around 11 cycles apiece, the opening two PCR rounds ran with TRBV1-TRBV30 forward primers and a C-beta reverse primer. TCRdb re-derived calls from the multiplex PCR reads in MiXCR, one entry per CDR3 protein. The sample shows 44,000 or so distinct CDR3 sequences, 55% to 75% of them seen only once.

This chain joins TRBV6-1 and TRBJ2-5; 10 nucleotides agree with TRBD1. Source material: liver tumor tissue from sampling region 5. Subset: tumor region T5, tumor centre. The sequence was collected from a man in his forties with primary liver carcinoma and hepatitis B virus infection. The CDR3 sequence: CARRDRGLETQYF. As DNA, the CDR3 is TGTGCCAGGAGGGACAGGGGTTTGGAGACCCAGTACTTC.